This entry features one TCR beta chain sequence. These data belong to a study of control samples from healthy donors and cancer patients. Here immunoSEQ multiplex PCR was the method, and the copy in TCRdb shows in-frame clones only, minus some. There are about 77,000 clones in the sample; around 92% occur only once, and over 4.5% lies in the top ten. The CDR3 loop spans 17 amino acids. In germline, CDR1 is ENHRY, CDR2 SYGVKD. Trimming removed 2 bases from V and 2 bases from J, with 16 bases in between. Sequencing input: blood. The TCR comes from a woman aged 55-69 years in good health. The chain joins TRBV10-3 to TRBJ1-5; weak D call: TRBD1 (6 bases). CDR3 in amino acids: CAISESQGTGGNQPQHF. In DNA, the CDR3 is TGTGCCATCAGTGAGAGTCAGGGGACGGGTGGCAATCAGCCCCAGCATTTT.